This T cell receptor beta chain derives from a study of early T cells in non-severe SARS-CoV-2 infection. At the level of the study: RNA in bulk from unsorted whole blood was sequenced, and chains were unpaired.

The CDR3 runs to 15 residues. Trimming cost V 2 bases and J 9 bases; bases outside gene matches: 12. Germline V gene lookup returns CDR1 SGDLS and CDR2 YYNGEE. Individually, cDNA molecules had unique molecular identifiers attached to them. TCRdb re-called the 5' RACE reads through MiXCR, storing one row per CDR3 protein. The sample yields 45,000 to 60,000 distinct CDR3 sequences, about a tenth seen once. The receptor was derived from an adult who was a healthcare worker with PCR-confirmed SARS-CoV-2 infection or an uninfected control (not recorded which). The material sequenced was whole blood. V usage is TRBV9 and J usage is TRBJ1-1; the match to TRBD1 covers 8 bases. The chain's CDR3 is CASSVGDRGGLKAFF. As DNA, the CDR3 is TGTGCCAGCAGCGTGGGAGACAGGGGAGGGTTGAAAGCTTTCTTT.